This T cell receptor beta chain originates from a study of shared clonotypes between healthy human individuals. Note on this clone: Its specificity is not known.

Findings and caveats of the study: Clonotype sharing among donors was expected to depend on sequencing depth.

The method was immunoSEQ multiplex PCR; TCRdb's version includes in-frame clones alone and lacks a portion of them. Of roughly 490,000 clones in the sample, 60% to 85% were seen once. The material sequenced was PBMCs. The TCR comes from a middle-aged woman in good health. Some clones in this sample may be carry-over from other donors' samples.

CDR3 nucleotide sequence: TGTGCCAGTAGTATAGTGGCGGGACACTACAATGAGCAGTTCTTC. Its translation is CASSIVAGHYNEQFF. J is TRBJ2-1 and V is TRBV19; D may correspond to TRBD1 or TRBD2 (6 bases each). The V end was cut by 1 base, the J end by 3 bases, with 10 bases between. The CDR3 has 15 amino acids. Germline V gene lookup returns CDR1 LNHDA and CDR2 SQIVND (reference sequence).